A selection of T cell receptor beta chains follows, all from one sample in a study of blood T cell repertoires in COVID-19. Profiled with immunoSEQ multiplex PCR; TCRdb holds only in-frame clones, not every one. The sample shows more than 120,000 clones, over 65% of them seen only once. The material sequenced was peripheral blood. Every receptor here comes from a human donor in a cohort sampled during active COVID-19. Both conserved end residues are part of each CDR3. D genes are given only for firm matches. Expanded clones get a size class; other rows say once, few or many, or leave the size out.

-	TRBJ2-2	TRBV11-2	-	CASSSPRGPGELFF	TGTGCCAGCAGCTCCCCCAGGGGTCCCGGGGAGCTGTTTTTT
-	TRBJ2-1	TRBV30	-	CAWRDLRHDEQFF	TGTGCCTGGAGGGACTTACGACACGATGAGCAGTTCTTC
-	TRBJ2-5	TRBV5-4	-	CASSLQGRRETQYF	TGTGCCAGCAGCTTACAGGGGAGGAGGGAGACCCAGTACTTC
-	TRBJ1-2	TRBV5-4	few	CASSLGRGGNYGYTF	TGTGCCAGCAGCTTGGGCAGGGGTGGTAACTATGGCTACACCTTC
-	TRBJ2-7	TRBV6-2/TRBV6-3	-	CASSPPSSDEQYF	TGTGCCAGCAGTCCCCCTTCGTCGGACGAGCAGTACTTC
-	TRBJ1-6	TRBV2	-	CASSDSGVRSPLHF	TGTGCCAGCAGTGATTCAGGGGTGCGGTCACCCCTCCACTTT
-	TRBJ1-2	TRBV3-1/TRBV3-2	-	CASSHHPGGQVGYTF	TGTGCCAGCAGCCACCACCCGGGGGGTCAGGTTGGCTACACCTTC
TRBD2	TRBJ2-5	TRBV4-2	-	CASSQVFGTNEETQYF	TGTGCCAGCAGCCAAGTCTTCGGGACTAATGAAGAGACCCAGTACTTC
-	TRBJ1-1	TRBV19	-	CASTQRGGTEAFF	TGTGCCAGTACCCAGCGGGGGGGGACTGAAGCTTTCTTT
TRBD1	TRBJ2-2	TRBV6-2/TRBV6-3	once	CASSIGTASTGELFF	TGTGCCAGCAGTATTGGGACAGCCTCCACCGGGGAGCTGTTTTTT
-	TRBJ2-3	TRBV9	-	CASSRGADTQYF	TGTGCCAGCAGCCGGGGAGCAGATACGCAGTATTTT
-	TRBJ2-5	TRBV7-9	-	CASTPAGQGETQYF	TGTGCCAGCACCCCAGCTGGGCAGGGGGAGACCCAGTACTTC
-	TRBJ2-5	TRBV19	-	CASSPEGGEPLKQETQYF	TGTGCCAGTAGTCCCGAGGGGGGGGAGCCCCTTAAACAAGAGACCCAGTACTTC
-	TRBJ1-2	TRBV19	-	CASTAGQTNYGYTF	TGTGCCAGTACTGCAGGACAGACTAACTATGGCTACACCTTC
-	TRBJ2-3	TRBV6-5	-	CASSLKRQSTDTQYF	TGTGCCAGCAGTCTTAAGCGGCAGAGCACAGATACGCAGTATTTT
-	TRBJ2-7	TRBV5-6	-	CASSFLWSTTSEQYF	TGTGCCAGCAGCTTCCTATGGTCAACTACTAGTGAGCAGTACTTC
-	TRBJ1-1	TRBV10-2	-	CASSELRARDAEAFF	TGCGCCAGCAGTGAGTTGAGGGCCAGAGACGCTGAAGCTTTCTTT